This T cell receptor beta chain appears in the sequencing data of a study of cytomegalovirus exposure and HLA in healthy donors. The CDR3 sequence is 14 residues long. J was trimmed by 5 bases and V by 6 bases; bases with no gene match: 4. Per germline, CDR1 SNHLY and CDR2 FYNNEI. It was with 60 Vbeta and 13 Jbeta primers that the PCR ran. The method was immunoSEQ multiplex PCR; TCRdb's version includes in-frame clones alone and lacks a portion of them. The table shows 95,000 to 120,000 clones, with 67% occurring only once. The source material was PBMCs. This sequence was found in a man aged 18 to 29 in good health and CMV-seropositive. This chain links TRBV2 with TRBJ1-6; 7 bases agree with TRBD1. Here the CDR3 DNA reads TGTGCCAGCAGGGGGGACAGTCATAATTCACCCCTCCACTTT. Translated, it gives CASRGDSHNSPLHF.